This T cell receptor beta chain emerged from a study of T cells after yellow fever vaccination. About the study: When fractions had low cell numbers, they were prepared with SMART-Seq v4 Ultra Low Input.

TCR cDNA was made by 5'RACE template switching, adding a universal primer site and UMIs. TCRdb independently ran MiXCR on the 5' RACE reads; one entry per CDR3 protein. The table shows 300,000 to 350,000 distinct CDR3 sequences, with 3% to 4.5% occurring only once. This clonotype was detected a few times. Per germline, CDR1 SGHTA and CDR2 FQGNSA. After removal of 2 bases from V and 4 bases from J, the junction contained 5 bases not matched to a gene. The CDR3 covers 14 residues. This clonotype was obtained from a man between 18 and 35 years old who received the YFV17D yellow fever vaccine. The sequenced sample was PBMCs, obtained 5 days after the yellow fever booster vaccination. This chain uses TRBV7-2 with TRBJ2-7; 7 nucleotides agree with TRBD1. The CDR3 nucleotides read TGTGCCAGCAGCTTATATCAGGGGGAATACGAGCAGTACGTC. Its protein product is CASSLYQGEYEQYV.